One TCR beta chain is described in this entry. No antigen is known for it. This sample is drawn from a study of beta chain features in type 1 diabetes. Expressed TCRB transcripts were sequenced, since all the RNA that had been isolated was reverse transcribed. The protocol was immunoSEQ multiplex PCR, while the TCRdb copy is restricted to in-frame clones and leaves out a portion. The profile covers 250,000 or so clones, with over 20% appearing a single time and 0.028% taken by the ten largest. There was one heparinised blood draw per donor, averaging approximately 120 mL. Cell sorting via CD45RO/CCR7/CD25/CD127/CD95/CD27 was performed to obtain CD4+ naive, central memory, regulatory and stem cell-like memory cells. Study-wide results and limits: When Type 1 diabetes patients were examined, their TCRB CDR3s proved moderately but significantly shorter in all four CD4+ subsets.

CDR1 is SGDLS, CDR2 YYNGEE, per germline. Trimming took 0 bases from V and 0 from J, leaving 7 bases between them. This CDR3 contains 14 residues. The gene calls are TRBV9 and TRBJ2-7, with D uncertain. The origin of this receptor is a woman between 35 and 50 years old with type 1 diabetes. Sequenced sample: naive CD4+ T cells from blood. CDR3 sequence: CASSVGQNSYEQYF. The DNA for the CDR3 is TGTGCCAGCAGCGTAGGGCAGAACTCCTACGAGCAGTACTTC. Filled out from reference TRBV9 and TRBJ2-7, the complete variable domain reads DSGVTQTPKHLITATGQRVTLRCSPRSGDLSVYWYQQSLDQGLQFLIQYYNGEERAKGNILERFSAQQFPDLHSELNLSSLELGDSALYFCASSVGQNSYEQYFGPGTRLTVT.